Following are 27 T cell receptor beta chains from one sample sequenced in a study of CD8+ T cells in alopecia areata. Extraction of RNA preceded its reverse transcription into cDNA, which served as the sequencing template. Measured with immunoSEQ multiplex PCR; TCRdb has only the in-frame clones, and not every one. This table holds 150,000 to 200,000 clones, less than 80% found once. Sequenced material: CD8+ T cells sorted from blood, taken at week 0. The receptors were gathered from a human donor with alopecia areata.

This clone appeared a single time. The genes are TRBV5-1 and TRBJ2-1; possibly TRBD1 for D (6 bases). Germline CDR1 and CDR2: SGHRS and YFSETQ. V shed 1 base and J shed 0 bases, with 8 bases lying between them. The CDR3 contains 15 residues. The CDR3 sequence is CASSLTGSSYNEQFF. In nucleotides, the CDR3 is TGCGCCAGCAGCTTGACAGGGTCCTCCTACAATGAGCAGTTCTTC.

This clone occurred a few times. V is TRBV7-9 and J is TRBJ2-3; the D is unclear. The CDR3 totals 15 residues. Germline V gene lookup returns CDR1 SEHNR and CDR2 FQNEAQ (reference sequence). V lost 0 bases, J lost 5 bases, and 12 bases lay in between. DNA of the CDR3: TGTGCCAGCAGCTTAGCAGGGATGGGTCGAGATACGCAGTATTTT. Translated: CASSLAGMGRDTQYF.

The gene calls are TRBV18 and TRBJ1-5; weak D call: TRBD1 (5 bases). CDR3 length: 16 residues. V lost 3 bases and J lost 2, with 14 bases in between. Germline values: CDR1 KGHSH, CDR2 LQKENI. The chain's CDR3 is CASSPDTLGRNQPQHF. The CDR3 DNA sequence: TGTGCCAGCTCACCGGACACGCTCGGACGCAATCAGCCCCAGCATTTT.

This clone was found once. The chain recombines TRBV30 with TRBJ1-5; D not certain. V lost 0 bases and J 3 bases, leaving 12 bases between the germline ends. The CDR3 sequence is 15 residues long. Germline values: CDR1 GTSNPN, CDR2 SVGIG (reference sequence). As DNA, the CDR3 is TGTGCCTGGAGTGTACATCGAGGGCACAATCAGCCCCAGCATTTT. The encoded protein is CAWSVHRGHNQPQHF.

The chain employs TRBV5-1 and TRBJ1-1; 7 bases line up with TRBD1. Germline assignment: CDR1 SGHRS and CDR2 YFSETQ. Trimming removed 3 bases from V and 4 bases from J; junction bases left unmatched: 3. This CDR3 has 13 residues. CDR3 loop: CASSSTGSTEAFF. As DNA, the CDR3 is TGCGCCAGCAGCTCGACAGGGAGCACTGAAGCTTTCTTT.

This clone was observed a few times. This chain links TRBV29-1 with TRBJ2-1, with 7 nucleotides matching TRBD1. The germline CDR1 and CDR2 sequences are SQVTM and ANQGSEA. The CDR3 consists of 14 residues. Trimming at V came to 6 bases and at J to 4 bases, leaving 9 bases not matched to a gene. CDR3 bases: TGCAGCGTCGCCACAGGGGTGGTGTACAATGAGCAGTTCTTC. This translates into CSVATGVVYNEQFF.

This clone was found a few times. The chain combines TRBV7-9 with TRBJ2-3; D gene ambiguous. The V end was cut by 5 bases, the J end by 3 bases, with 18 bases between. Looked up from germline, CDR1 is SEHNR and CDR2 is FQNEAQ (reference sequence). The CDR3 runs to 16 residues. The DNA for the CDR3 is TGTGCCAGCAGCCCGTCCCCCTACGGACGGACAGATACGCAGTATTTT. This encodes CASSPSPYGRTDTQYF.

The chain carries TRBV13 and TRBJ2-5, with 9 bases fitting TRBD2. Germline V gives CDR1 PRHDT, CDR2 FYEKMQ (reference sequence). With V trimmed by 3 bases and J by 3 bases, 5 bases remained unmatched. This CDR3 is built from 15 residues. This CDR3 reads CASSFRTSDEETQYF. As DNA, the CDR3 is TGTGCCAGCAGCTTCCGGACTAGCGATGAAGAGACCCAGTACTTC. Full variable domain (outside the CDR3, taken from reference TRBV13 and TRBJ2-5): AAGVIQSPRHLIKEKRETATLKCYPIPRHDTVYWYQQGPGQDPQFLISFYEKMQSDKGSIPDRFSAQQFSDYHSELNMSSLELGDSALYFCASSFRTSDEETQYFGPGTRLLVL.

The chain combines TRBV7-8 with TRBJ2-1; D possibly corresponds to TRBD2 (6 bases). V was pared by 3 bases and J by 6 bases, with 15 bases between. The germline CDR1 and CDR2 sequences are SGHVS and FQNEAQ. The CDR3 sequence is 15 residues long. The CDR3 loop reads CASSLGPNGGNEQFF. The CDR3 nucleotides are TGTGCCAGCAGCTTGGGACCTAACGGGGGCAATGAGCAGTTCTTC.

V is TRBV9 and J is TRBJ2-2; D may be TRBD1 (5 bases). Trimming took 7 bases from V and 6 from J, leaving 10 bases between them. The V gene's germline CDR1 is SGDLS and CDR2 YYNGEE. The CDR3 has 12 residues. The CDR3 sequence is CASQKGSGELFF. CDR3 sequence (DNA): TGTGCCAGCCAAAAGGGGTCCGGGGAGCTGTTTTTT.

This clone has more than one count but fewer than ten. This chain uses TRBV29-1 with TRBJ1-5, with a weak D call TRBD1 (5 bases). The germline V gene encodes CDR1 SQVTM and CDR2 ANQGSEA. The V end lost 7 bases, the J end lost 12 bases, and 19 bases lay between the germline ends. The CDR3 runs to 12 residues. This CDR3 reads CSALGTLGHQHF. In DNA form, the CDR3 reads TGCAGCGCTTTGGGGACCCTCGGCCACCAGCATTTT. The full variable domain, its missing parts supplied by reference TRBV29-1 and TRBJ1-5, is SAVISQKPSRDICQRGTSLTIQCQVDSQVTMMFWYRQQPGQSLTLIATANQGSEATYESGFVIDKFPISRPNLTFSTLTVSNMSPEDSSIYLCSALGTLGHQHFGDGTRLSIL.

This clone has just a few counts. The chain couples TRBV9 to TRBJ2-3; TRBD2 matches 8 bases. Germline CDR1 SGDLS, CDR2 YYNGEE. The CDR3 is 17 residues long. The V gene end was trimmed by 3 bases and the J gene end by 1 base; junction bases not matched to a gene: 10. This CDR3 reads CASSAVLAEVRTDTQYF. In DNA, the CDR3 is TGTGCCAGCAGCGCCGTACTAGCGGAAGTGCGCACAGATACGCAGTATTTT. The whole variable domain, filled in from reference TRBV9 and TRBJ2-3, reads DSGVTQTPKHLITATGQRVTLRCSPRSGDLSVYWYQQSLDQGLQFLIQYYNGEERAKGNILERFSAQQFPDLHSELNLSSLELGDSALYFCASSAVLAEVRTDTQYFGPGTRLTVL.

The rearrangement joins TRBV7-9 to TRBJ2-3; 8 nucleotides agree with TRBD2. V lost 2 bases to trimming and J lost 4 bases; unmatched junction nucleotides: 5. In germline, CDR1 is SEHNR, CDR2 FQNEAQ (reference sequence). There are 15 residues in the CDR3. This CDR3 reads CASSLSGGGPDTQYF. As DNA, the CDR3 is TGTGCCAGCAGCTTAAGCGGGGGAGGACCAGATACGCAGTATTTT.

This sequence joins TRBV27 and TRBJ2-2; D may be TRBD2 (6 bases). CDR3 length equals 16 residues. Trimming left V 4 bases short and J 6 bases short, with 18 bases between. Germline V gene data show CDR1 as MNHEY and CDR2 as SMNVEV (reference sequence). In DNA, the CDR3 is TGTGCCAGCAGTTGGTCCTCGGGGGAAGATTCCGGGGAGCTGTTTTTT. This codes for CASSWSSGEDSGELFF.

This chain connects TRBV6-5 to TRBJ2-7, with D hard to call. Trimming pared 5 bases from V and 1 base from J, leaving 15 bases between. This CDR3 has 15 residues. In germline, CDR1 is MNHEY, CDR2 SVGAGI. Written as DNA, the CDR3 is TGTGCCAGCAGTCCACTCCAGAAATCATCCTACGAGCAGTACTTC. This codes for CASSPLQKSSYEQYF.

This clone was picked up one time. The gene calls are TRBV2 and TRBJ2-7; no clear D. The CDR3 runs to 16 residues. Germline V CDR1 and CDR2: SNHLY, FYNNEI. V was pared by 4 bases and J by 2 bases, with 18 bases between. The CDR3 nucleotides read TGTGCCAGCAGTGGTAATAGAAGGGCCTCTACCTACGAGCAGTACTTC. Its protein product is CASSGNRRASTYEQYF.

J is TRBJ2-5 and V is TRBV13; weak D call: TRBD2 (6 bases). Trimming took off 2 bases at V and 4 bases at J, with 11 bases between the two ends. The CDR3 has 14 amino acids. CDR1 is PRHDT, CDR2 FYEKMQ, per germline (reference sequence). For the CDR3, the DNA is TGTGCCAGCAGCTTATTAGGGGAGGCAGAGACCCAGTACTTC. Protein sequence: CASSLLGEAETQYF.

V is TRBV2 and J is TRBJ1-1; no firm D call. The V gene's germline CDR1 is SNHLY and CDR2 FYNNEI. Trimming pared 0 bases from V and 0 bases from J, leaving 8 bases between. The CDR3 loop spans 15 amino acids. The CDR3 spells CASSEARALNTEAFF. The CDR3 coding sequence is TGTGCCAGCAGTGAAGCGCGGGCCTTGAACACTGAAGCTTTCTTT.

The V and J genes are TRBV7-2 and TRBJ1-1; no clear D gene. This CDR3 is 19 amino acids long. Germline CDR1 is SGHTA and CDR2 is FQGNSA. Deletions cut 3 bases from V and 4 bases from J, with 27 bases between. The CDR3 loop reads CASSFHKIDGLPVVTEAFF. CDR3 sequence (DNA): TGTGCCAGCAGCTTTCATAAAATTGACGGCCTCCCGGTGGTCACTGAAGCTTTCTTT.

The CDR3 protein is CASSVQGPLSEQYF. In DNA form, the CDR3 reads TGTGCCAGTAGCGTGCAGGGTCCCTTAAGTGAGCAGTACTTC. V gene TRBV19 combines with J gene TRBJ2-7; possible D gene TRBD1, 5 bases. This CDR3 region has 14 residues. Trimming removed 6 bases at V and 7 bases at J, with 19 bases between. Germline V gives CDR1 LNHDA, CDR2 SQIVND (reference sequence).

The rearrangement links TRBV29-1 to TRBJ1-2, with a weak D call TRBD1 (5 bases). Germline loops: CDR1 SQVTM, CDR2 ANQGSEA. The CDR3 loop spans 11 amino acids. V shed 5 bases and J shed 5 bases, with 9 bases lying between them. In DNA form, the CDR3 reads TGCAGCGTTCCGGGGCTATATGGCTACACCTTC. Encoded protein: CSVPGLYGYTF.

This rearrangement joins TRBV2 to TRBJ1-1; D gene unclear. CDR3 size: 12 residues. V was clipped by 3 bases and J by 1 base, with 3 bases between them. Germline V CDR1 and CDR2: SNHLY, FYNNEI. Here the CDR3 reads CASSDWNTEAFF. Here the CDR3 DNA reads TGTGCCAGCAGTGACTGGAACACTGAAGCTTTCTTT.

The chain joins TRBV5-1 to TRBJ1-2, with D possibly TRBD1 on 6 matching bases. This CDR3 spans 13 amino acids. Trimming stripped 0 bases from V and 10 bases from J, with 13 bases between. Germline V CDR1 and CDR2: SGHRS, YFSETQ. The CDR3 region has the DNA TGCGCCAGCAGCTTGGGTCCAGGGGTGGACTACACCTTC. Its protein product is CASSLGPGVDYTF.

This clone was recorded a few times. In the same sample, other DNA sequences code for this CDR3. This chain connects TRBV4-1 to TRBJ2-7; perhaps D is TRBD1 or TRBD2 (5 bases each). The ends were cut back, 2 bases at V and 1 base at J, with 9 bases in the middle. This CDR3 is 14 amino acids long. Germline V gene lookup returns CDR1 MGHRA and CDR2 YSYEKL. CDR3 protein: CASSQRDGSYEQYF. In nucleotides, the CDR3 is TGCGCCAGCAGCCAAAGGGACGGTTCCTACGAGCAGTACTTC.

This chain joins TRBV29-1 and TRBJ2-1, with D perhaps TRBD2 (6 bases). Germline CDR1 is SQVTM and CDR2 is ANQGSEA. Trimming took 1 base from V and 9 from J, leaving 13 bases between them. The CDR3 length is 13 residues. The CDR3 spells CSVEGEEGFEQFF. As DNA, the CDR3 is TGCAGCGTTGAAGGGGAGGAGGGGTTTGAGCAGTTCTTC.

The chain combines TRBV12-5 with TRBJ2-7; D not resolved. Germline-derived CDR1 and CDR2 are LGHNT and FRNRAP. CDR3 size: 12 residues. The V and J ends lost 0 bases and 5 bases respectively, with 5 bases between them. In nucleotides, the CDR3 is TGTGCTAGTGGTTTGGTGAATGACGAGCAGTACTTC. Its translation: CASGLVNDEQYF. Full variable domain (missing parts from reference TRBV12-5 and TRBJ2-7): DARVTQTPRHKVTEMGQEVTMRCQPILGHNTVFWYRQTMMQGLELLAYFRNRAPLDDSGMPKDRFSAEMPDATLATLKIQPSEPRDSAVYFCASGLVNDEQYFGPGTRLTVT.

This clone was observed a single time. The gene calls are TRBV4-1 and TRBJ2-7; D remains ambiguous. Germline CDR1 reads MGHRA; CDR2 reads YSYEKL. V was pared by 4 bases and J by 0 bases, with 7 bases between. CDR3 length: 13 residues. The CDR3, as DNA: TGCGCCAGCAGCCTCAGGAACTCCTACGAGCAGTACTTC. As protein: CASSLRNSYEQYF.